The 21 T cell receptor beta chains presented below share a single source sample, sequenced in a study of blood T cell repertoires in COVID-19. Clones were sequenced by immunoSEQ multiplex PCR, and TCRdb holds only the in-frame ones, with some missing. The data contain approximately 130,000 clones, about 86% of them singletons. Sequences were obtained from peripheral blood. These receptors all stem from a woman between 50 and 59 years old who had recovered from COVID-19.

The chain combines TRBV5-1 with TRBJ1-5; D is unclear. V was pared by 2 bases and J by 3 bases, with 9 bases between. Germline loops: CDR1 SGHRS, CDR2 YFSETQ. The CDR3 has 14 amino acids. The CDR3 nucleotides read TGCGCCAGCAGCTTCGGAGGGAACAATCAGCCCCAGCATTTT. Encoded protein: CASSFGGNNQPQHF.

V gene TRBV11-1 combines with J gene TRBJ1-2; tentative D call: TRBD1 (6 bases). CDR1 and CDR2 (germline): SGHAT, FQDESV (reference sequence). There are 13 residues in the CDR3. Trimming removed 5 bases from V and 4 bases from J, with 11 bases in between. This CDR3 reads CASSPGQFYGYTF. In DNA, the CDR3 is TGTGCCAGCAGCCCCGGACAGTTCTATGGCTACACCTTC.

This chain joins TRBV6-6 and TRBJ1-2, with 8 bases matching TRBD1. The length of the CDR3 is 16 residues. Trimming at V came to 6 bases and at J to 0 bases, leaving 9 bases not matched to a gene. Germline loops: CDR1 MNHNY, CDR2 SVGAGI (reference sequence). CDR3 in amino acids: CASRTGYRGSNYGYTF. The CDR3 DNA reads as TGTGCCAGCAGAACCGGTTACAGGGGGTCTAACTATGGCTACACCTTC.

The chain joins TRBV12-5 to TRBJ2-2; 10 bases are shared with TRBD1. V shed 0 bases, J shed 6 bases, and the junction held 10 bases outside the gene matches. The CDR3 has 18 amino acids. The germline V gene has CDR1 LGHNT and CDR2 FRNRAP. This CDR3 is CASGLVPGQGWGPGELFF. In DNA, the CDR3 is TGTGCTAGTGGTTTGGTCCCGGGACAGGGGTGGGGCCCCGGGGAGCTGTTTTTT.

The V and J genes are TRBV2 and TRBJ2-1; 15 positions agree with TRBD2. V lost 10 bases, J lost 0 bases, and 7 bases stayed unmatched. The CDR3 spans 17 residues. Germline assignment: CDR1 SNHLY and CDR2 FYNNEI. The CDR3 sequence is CATPRTSGGGSYNEQFF. The DNA of the CDR3 is TGTGCCACCCCCCGGACTAGCGGGGGGGGCTCCTACAATGAGCAGTTCTTC.

This sequence joins TRBV20-1 and TRBJ2-3, with D perhaps matching TRBD1 (6 bases). V was trimmed by 3 bases and J by 1 base, leaving 11 bases between them. Germline CDR1 is DFQATT and CDR2 is SNEGSKA (reference sequence). The CDR3 has 14 residues. For the CDR3, the DNA is TGCAGTGCTAGTGGGGCAGGGGGCACAGATACGCAGTATTTT. Translated: CSASGAGGTDTQYF.

This clone was seen a handful of times. The chain combines TRBV12-5 with TRBJ2-2; 7 nucleotides line up with TRBD1. V dropped 7 bases and J dropped 4; count of bases not matched to a gene: 6. Germline CDR1 reads LGHNT; CDR2 reads FRNRAP. This CDR3 comprises 14 residues. The CDR3 nucleotides read TGTGCTAGTGCCACGGGACAGCCCACCGGGGAGCTGTTTTTT. Translated: CASATGQPTGELFF.

The V gene is TRBV11-2, the J gene TRBJ1-4, with D tentatively TRBD1 (6 bases). In germline, CDR1 is SGHAT, CDR2 FQNNGV. Trimming removed 1 base from V and 8 bases from J, with 14 bases in between. There are 15 residues in the CDR3. CDR3 amino acids: CASSLGGLSHEKLFF. The CDR3 DNA follows: TGTGCCAGCAGCTTAGGGGGGCTGAGTCACGAAAAACTGTTTTTT.

This clone was counted once. This chain joins TRBV6-1 and TRBJ2-5; D perhaps matches TRBD1 (5 bases). The V end was cut by 6 bases, the J end by 5 bases, with 19 bases between. The CDR3 sequence is 15 residues long. In germline, CDR1 is MNHNS, CDR2 SASEGT. The CDR3 here is CASRETLQVVETQYF. CDR3 bases: TGTGCCAGCAGGGAAACCTTACAGGTCGTGGAGACCCAGTACTTC.

In DNA, the CDR3 is TGCGCCAGCAGCTTGACAGGAAATCAGCCCCAGCATTTT. It codes for CASSLTGNQPQHF. The V and J genes are TRBV5-1 and TRBJ1-5; D might be TRBD1 (5 bases). The V gene lost 1 base and the J gene lost 4 bases, with 6 bases spanning the gap. The length of the CDR3 is 13 residues. Germline CDR1 reads SGHRS; CDR2 reads YFSETQ.

The rearrangement links TRBV5-1 to TRBJ1-1; TRBD1 matches 9 bases. The V gene end was trimmed by 6 bases and the J gene end by 3 bases; junction bases not matched to a gene: 12. CDR1 is SGHRS, CDR2 YFSETQ, per germline. The CDR3 has 16 residues. Here the CDR3 reads CASTTGQGVSYTEAFF. The CDR3 bases are TGCGCCAGCACCACGGGACAGGGAGTTTCGTACACTGAAGCTTTCTTT.

This CDR3 reads CASSLGTGDRKLFF. The CDR3 DNA sequence: TGTGCCAGCAGCTTAGGGACAGGGGACCGAAAACTGTTTTTT. The chain employs TRBV7-3 and TRBJ1-4, with 10 bases identical to TRBD1. Germline V gives CDR1 SGHTA, CDR2 FQGTGA. CDR3 length equals 14 residues. V lost 2 bases to trimming and J lost 10 bases; unmatched junction nucleotides: 4.

The chain couples TRBV2 to TRBJ1-2; D is possibly TRBD1 (5 bases). The CDR3 runs 13 residues. The V end was cut by 7 bases, the J end by 6 bases, with 15 bases between. The V gene's germline CDR1 is SNHLY and CDR2 FYNNEI. The CDR3 is CASNRGRGDGYTF. CDR3 nucleotides: TGTGCCAGCAACCGAGGGAGGGGCGATGGCTACACCTTC.

The count of this clone is one. The chain links TRBV5-4 to TRBJ2-7; a possible D gene is TRBD1 (7 bases). With 4 bases removed from V and 6 bases from J, the gap between germline ends came to 20 bases. The germline CDR1 and CDR2 sequences are SGHNT and YYREEE (reference sequence). This CDR3 comprises 15 residues. CDR3 protein: CASSHQGGGLGEQYF. Written as DNA, the CDR3 is TGTGCCAGCAGCCACCAGGGGGGCGGTTTGGGCGAGCAGTACTTC. The variable domain in full, with the rest retrieved from reference TRBV5-4 and TRBJ2-7, is ETGVTQSPTHLIKTRGQQVTLRCSSQSGHNTVSWYQQALGQGPQFIFQYYREEENGRGNFPPRFSGLQFPNYSSELNVNALELDDSALYLCASSHQGGGLGEQYFGPGTRLTVT.

This rearrangement joins TRBV6-2 or TRBV6-3 to TRBJ2-7, with 9 nucleotides matching TRBD1. CDR3 size: 14 residues. With V trimmed by 6 bases and J by 1 base, 4 bases remained unmatched. The germline V gene encodes CDR1 MNHEY and CDR2 SVGEGT. The CDR3 is CASSRQGGSYEQYF. The DNA of the CDR3 is TGTGCCAGCAGCCGACAGGGGGGTTCCTACGAGCAGTACTTC.

The chain joins TRBV29-1 to TRBJ2-7; a possible D gene is TRBD1 (6 bases). This CDR3 region has 14 residues. CDR1 SQVTM and CDR2 ANQGSEA come from the germline V gene. Trimming cost V 4 bases and J 0 bases, with 13 bases left between them. For the CDR3, the DNA is TGCAGCGTTGCCCTCCGGGACACCTCCTACGAGCAGTACTTC. This codes for CSVALRDTSYEQYF.

The V and J genes are TRBV4-1 and TRBJ2-7; 8 nucleotides line up with TRBD2. The V segment lost 4 bases and the J segment 8 bases; nucleotides outside the gene matches: 4. The CDR3 covers 12 residues. Germline assignment: CDR1 MGHRA and CDR2 YSYEKL. CDR3 bases: TGCGCCAGCAGCCCCGGGGGGGGGAAGCAGTACTTC. It encodes CASSPGGGKQYF.

The V and J genes are TRBV7-9 and TRBJ1-2; D gene ambiguous. Deletions cut 5 bases from V and 5 bases from J, with 18 bases between. Germline CDR1 reads SEHNR; CDR2 reads FQNEAQ (reference sequence). The length of the CDR3 is 15 residues. The CDR3 nucleotides read TGTGCCAGCAGCCCCGCCGCGGCATTTAATTATGGCTACACCTTC. Translated: CASSPAAAFNYGYTF.

The V call is TRBV2, the J call TRBJ1-2, with D hard to call. V was cut by 5 bases and J by 10 bases, with 17 bases left in between. The CDR3 totals 13 residues. Germline assignment: CDR1 SNHLY and CDR2 FYNNEI. For the CDR3, the DNA is TGTGCCAGCAGTCAAAGTGGCGGCGGAACCTACACCTTC. This encodes CASSQSGGGTYTF. The full variable domain, its missing parts supplied by reference TRBV2 and TRBJ1-2, is EPEVTQTPSHQVTQMGQEVILRCVPISNHLYFYWYRQILGQKVEFLVSFYNNEISEKSEIFDDQFSVERPDGSNFTLKIRSTKLEDSAMYFCASSQSGGGTYTFGSGTRLTVV.

The chain carries TRBV7-2 and TRBJ1-2; D is uncertain. The CDR3 runs to 16 residues. Trimming took 2 bases from V and 0 from J, leaving 13 bases between them. CDR1 SGHTA and CDR2 FQGNSA come from the germline V gene. The CDR3 sequence: CASSLRWSETNYGYTF. The CDR3 nucleotides are TGTGCCAGCAGCTTACGGTGGTCCGAGACTAACTATGGCTACACCTTC. The whole variable domain, remainder taken from reference TRBV7-2 and TRBJ1-2, is GAGVSQSPSNKVTEKGKDVELRCDPISGHTALYWYRQSLGQGLEFLIYFQGNSAPDKSGLPSDRFSAERTGGSVSTLTIQRTQQEDSAVYLCASSLRWSETNYGYTFGSGTRLTVV.

The J gene is TRBJ1-4, the V gene TRBV6-6, with D possibly matching TRBD1 (6 bases). Trimming pared 2 bases from V and 5 bases from J, leaving 9 bases between. From germline, CDR1 is MNHNY and CDR2 SVGAGI (reference sequence). The CDR3 runs to 14 residues. The CDR3 region is CASSYGQTNEKLFF. DNA of the CDR3: TGTGCCAGCAGTTACGGACAGACGAATGAAAAACTGTTTTTT.